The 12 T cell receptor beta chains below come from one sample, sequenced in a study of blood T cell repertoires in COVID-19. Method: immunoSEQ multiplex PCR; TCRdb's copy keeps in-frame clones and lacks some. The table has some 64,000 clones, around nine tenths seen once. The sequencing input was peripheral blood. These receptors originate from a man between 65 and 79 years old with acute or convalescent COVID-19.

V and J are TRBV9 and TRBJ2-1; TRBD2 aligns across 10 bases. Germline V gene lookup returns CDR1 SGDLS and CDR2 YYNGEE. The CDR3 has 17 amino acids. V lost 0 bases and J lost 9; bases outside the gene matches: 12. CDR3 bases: TGTGCCAGCAGCGTAGCTGCTAGCGGGGGCCTAGCGGCTGAGCAGTTCTTC. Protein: CASSVAASGGLAAEQFF.

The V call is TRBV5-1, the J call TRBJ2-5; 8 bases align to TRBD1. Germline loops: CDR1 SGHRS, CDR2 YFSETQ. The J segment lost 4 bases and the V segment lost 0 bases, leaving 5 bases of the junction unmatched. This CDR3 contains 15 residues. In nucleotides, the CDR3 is TGCGCCAGCAGCTTGGCAGGGGGCCGAGGAGAGACCCAGTACTTC. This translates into CASSLAGGRGETQYF.

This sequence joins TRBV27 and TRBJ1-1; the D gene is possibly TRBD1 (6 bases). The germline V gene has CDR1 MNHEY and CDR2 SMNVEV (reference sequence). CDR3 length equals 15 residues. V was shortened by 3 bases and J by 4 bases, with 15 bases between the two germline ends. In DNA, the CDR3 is TGTGCCAGCAGTTTTGATTGGCAGGGGAGCACTGAAGCTTTCTTT. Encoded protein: CASSFDWQGSTEAFF.

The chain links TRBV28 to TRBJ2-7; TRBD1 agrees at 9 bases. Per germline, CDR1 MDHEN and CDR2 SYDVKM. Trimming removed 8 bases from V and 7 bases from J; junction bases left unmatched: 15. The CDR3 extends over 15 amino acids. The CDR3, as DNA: TGTGCCAGCCAACCTGGGGACAGGGTCTCAAGAGAGCAGTACTTC. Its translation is CASQPGDRVSREQYF.

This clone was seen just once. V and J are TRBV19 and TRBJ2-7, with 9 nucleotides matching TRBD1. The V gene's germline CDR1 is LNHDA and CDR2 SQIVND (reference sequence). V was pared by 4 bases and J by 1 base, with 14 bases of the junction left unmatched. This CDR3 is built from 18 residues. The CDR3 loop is CASSTTRSGTGWSYEQYF. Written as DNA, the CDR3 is TGTGCCAGTAGTACCACCCGGTCCGGGACAGGGTGGTCCTACGAGCAGTACTTC.

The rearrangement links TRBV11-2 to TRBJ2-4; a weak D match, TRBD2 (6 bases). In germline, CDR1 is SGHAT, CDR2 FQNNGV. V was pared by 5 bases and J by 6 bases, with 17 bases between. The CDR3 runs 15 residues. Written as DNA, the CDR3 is TGTGCCAGCAGCCGCAGGGAGGCGATCGGAAACATTCAGTACTTC. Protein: CASSRREAIGNIQYF.

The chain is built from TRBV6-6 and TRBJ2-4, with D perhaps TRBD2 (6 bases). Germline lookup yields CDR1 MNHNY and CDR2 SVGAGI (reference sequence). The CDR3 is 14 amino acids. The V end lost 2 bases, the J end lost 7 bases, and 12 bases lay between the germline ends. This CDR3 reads CASSYDPGRNIQYF. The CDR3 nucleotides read TGTGCCAGCAGTTACGACCCAGGGAGGAACATTCAGTACTTC.

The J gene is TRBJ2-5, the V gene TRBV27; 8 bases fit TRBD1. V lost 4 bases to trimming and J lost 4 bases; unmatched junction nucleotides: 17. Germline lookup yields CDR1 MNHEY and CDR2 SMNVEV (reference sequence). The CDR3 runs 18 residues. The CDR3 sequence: CASSSGGAAGGAGETQYF. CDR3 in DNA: TGTGCCAGCAGTTCAGGAGGGGCTGCAGGGGGCGCCGGAGAGACCCAGTACTTC.

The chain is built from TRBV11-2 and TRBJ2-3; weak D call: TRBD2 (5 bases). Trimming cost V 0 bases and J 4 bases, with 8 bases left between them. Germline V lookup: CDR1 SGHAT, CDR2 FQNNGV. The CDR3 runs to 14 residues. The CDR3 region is CASSLDLASDTQYF. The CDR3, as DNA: TGTGCCAGCAGCTTAGATCTAGCTTCAGATACGCAGTATTTT.

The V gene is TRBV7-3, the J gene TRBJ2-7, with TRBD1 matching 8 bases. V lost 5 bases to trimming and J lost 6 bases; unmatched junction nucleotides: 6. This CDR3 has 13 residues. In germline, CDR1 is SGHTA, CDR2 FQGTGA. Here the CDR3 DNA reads TGTGCCAGCAGCCCGGCAGGGGGCCCCGAGCAGTACTTC. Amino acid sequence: CASSPAGGPEQYF.

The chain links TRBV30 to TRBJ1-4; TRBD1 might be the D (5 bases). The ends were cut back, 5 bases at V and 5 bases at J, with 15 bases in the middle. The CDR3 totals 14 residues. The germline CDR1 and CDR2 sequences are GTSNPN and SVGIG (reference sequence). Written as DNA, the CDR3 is TGTGCCTGGTCCTTGGGGGGGGACAATGAAAAACTGTTTTTT. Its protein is CAWSLGGDNEKLFF.

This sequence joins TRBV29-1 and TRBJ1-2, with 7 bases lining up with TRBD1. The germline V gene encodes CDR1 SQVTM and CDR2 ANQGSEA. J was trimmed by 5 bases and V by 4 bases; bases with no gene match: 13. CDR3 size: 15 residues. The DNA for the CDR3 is TGCAGCGTTGTGCCCCAGGGGGTAGAAGGGTATGGCTACACCTTC. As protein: CSVVPQGVEGYGYTF.